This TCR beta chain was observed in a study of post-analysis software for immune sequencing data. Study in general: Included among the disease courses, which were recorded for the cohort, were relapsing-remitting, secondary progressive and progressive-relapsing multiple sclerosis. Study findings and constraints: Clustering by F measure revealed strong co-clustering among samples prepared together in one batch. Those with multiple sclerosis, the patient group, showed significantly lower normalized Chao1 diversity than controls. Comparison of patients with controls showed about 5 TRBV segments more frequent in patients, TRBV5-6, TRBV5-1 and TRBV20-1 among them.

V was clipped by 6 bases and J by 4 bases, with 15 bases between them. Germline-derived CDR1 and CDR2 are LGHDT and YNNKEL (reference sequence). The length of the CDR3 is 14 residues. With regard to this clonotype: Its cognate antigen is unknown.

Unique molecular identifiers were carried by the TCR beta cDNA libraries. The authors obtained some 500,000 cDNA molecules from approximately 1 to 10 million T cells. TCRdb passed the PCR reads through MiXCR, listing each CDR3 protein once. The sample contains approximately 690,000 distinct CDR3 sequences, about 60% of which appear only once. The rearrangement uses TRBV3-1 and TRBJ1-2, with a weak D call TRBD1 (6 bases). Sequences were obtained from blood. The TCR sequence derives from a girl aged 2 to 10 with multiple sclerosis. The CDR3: CASRRDMTSYGYTF. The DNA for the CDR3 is TGTGCCAGCAGACGGGACATGACGTCCTATGGCTACACCTTC.